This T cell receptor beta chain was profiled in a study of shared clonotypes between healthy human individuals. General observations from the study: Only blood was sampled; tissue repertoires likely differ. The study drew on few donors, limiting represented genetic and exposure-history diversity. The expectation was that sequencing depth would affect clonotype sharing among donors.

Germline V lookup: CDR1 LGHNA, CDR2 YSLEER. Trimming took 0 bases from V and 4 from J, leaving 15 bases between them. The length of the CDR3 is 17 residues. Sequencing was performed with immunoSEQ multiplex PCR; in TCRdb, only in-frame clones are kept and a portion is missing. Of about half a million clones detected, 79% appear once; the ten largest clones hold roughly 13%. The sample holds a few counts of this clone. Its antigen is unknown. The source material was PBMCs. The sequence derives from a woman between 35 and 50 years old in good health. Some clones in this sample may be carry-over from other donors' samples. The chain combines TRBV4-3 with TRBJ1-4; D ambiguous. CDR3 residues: CASSQEIDRTDNEKLFF. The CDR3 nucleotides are TGCGCCAGCAGCCAAGAAATTGATAGGACGGATAATGAAAAACTGTTTTTT.